These T cell receptor beta chains were read from a single sample in a study of T cell changes during pregnancy in multiple sclerosis. The assay was immunoSEQ multiplex PCR, and TCRdb's table has in-frame clones only and misses some. Seen here are about 59,000 clones, roughly 93% observed once, and the top ten hold 0.36%. This specimen consisted of CD4+ T cells from peripheral blood mononuclear cells, obtained before pregnancy. These receptor sequences come from a female donor with multiple sclerosis, enrolled in a pregnancy study. Both conserved end residues are part of each CDR3. The D gene is left open where the match is weak. Not all rows give a size; the values are once, few, many and, for expanded clones, a class.

cdr3_length	clone_size	d_call	v_call	j_call	cdr3_nt	cdr3_aa
13	.	TRBD2	TRBV18	TRBJ2-7	TGTGCCAGCTCACCAGAGACTAGCTCCGAGCAGTACTTC	CASSPETSSEQYF
13	.	TRBD1	TRBV19	TRBJ2-2	TGTGCCAGTAGAACTACAGGGGTCGGGGAGCTGTTTTTT	CASRTTGVGELFF
15	.	TRBD1	TRBV27	TRBJ1-1	TGTGCCACCCACCGGACAGGGGGCTTGGGCACTGAAGCTTTCTTT	CATHRTGGLGTEAFF
16	.	TRBD2	TRBV5-8	TRBJ2-1	TGTGCCAGCAGCGCCGGGACTAGCGGGAGGGCCCATGAGCAGTTCTTC	CASSAGTSGRAHEQFF
13	.	.	TRBV4-3	TRBJ2-1	TGCGCCAGCAGCCGCGGGGATTACAATGAGCAGTTCTTC	CASSRGDYNEQFF
13	.	.	TRBV9	TRBJ2-2	TGTGCCAGCAGCTCTCCGAACACCGGGGAGCTGTTTTTT	CASSSPNTGELFF
16	.	TRBD1	TRBV9	TRBJ2-1	TGTGCCAGCAGCGTCGAGGGACAGGGGAACTACAATGAGCAGTTCTTC	CASSVEGQGNYNEQFF
14	.	.	TRBV5-4	TRBJ1-1	TGTGCCAGCAGCCCCGGGAGGGTGAACACTGAAGCTTTCTTT	CASSPGRVNTEAFF
12	.	.	TRBV29-1	TRBJ2-1	TGCAGCGTGGTGCGCGGGATCAATGAGCAGTTCTTC	CSVVRGINEQFF
20	.	TRBD2	TRBV13	TRBJ2-1	TGTGCCAGCAGCCCAGACCCGGGACTAGCGGGAGGTGCCCACTACAATGAGCAGTTCTTC	CASSPDPGLAGGAHYNEQFF
13	once	TRBD1	TRBV27	TRBJ2-1	TGTGCCAGCAGGACAGGGGCCCGTAGAGAGCAGTTCTTC	CASRTGARREQFF
16	.	.	TRBV27	TRBJ2-1	TGTGCCAGCAGTTTACAGGCGGGAACGTCCTACAATGAGCAGTTCTTC	CASSLQAGTSYNEQFF
13	.	.	TRBV6-5	TRBJ1-5	TGTGCCAGCAGGGGCAGCTACAATCAGCCCCAGCATTTT	CASRGSYNQPQHF
16	.	TRBD2	TRBV4-2	TRBJ2-1	TGTGCCAGCAGCCCCTACGCGGGAGCGCCGGGGAATGAGCAGTTCTTC	CASSPYAGAPGNEQFF
13	.	TRBD2	TRBV6-1	TRBJ2-1	TGTGCCAGCAGGGGACTAGTCTACAATGAGCAGTTCTTC	CASRGLVYNEQFF
16	.	TRBD1	TRBV6-5	TRBJ2-7	TGTGCCAGCAGTTACCGGCAGACAGGGTCGACCTACGAGCAGTACTTC	CASSYRQTGSTYEQYF
16	.	.	TRBV6-6	TRBJ1-4	TGTGCCAGCAGTTACTCGATAGGGCAGGGAAGCGAAAAACTGTTTTTT	CASSYSIGQGSEKLFF
12	few	.	TRBV15	TRBJ1-1	TGTGCCACCAGCAGAGATGTATCTAGGATTACCTTT	CATSRDVSRITF
18	.	TRBD2	TRBV9	TRBJ2-3	TGTGCCAGCAGCGTAGCACCTGGACTAGCGTCTAGCACAGATACGCAGTATTTT	CASSVAPGLASSTDTQYF
13	.	.	TRBV7-9	TRBJ2-7	TGTGCCAGCAGCTTACCCGGGGCCTACGAGCAGTACTTC	CASSLPGAYEQYF
15	.	.	TRBV15	TRBJ2-7	TGTGCCACCAGCAGAGAGTCTACTGCCCTCCACGAGCAGTACTTC	CATSRESTALHEQYF
14	.	TRBD1	TRBV5-5	TRBJ2-7	TGTGCCACCACCCCAAATACAGGGGTCGACGAGCAGTACTTC	CATTPNTGVDEQYF
16	.	TRBD2	TRBV5-4	TRBJ2-5	TGTGCCAGCAGCCCCGGTAGCGGGAGGTGGGGGGAGACCCAGTACTTC	CASSPGSGRWGETQYF
14	once	.	TRBV7-9	TRBJ1-3	TGTGCCAGCAGCTTAGCGACTTCTGGAAACACCATATATTTT	CASSLATSGNTIYF
17	.	TRBD1	TRBV5-1	TRBJ2-1	TGCGCCAGCAGCTTGGCGCCCGGGACAGGGGGCTACAATGAGCAGTTCTTC	CASSLAPGTGGYNEQFF
12	.	.	TRBV2	TRBJ2-5	TGTGCCAGCAGCCTAAGTGTGGAGACCCAGTACTTC	CASSLSVETQYF
16	.	TRBD1	TRBV6-6	TRBJ1-5	TGTGCCAGCAGTCCCCGAGGACAGGGGGGCAATCAGCCCCAGCATTTT	CASSPRGQGGNQPQHF
15	.	TRBD2	TRBV12-5	TRBJ2-3	TGTGCTAGTGGTTTGAGGCCTAGCGGGAGGGATACGCAGTATTTT	CASGLRPSGRDTQYF
12	.	.	TRBV5-1	TRBJ2-5	TGCGCCAGCAGCTTCTACCAAGAGACCCAGTACTTC	CASSFYQETQYF
15	.	TRBD2	TRBV28	TRBJ2-1	TGTGCCAGCAGTGGACTAGCGGGAGCCTACAATGAGCAGTTCTTC	CASSGLAGAYNEQFF
16	.	.	TRBV15	TRBJ2-1	TGTGCCACCAGCAGAGTTGTGGTCAGCTCCTACAATGAGCAGTTCTTC	CATSRVVVSSYNEQFF
15	.	.	TRBV4-3	TRBJ1-2	TGCGCCAGCAGCTACCATCCGGGAAGCGACTATGGCTACACCTTC	CASSYHPGSDYGYTF
16	.	TRBD2	TRBV4-2	TRBJ2-5	TGTGCCAGCAGCCAAGGCCTAGCGGGAGTCGTGGAGACCCAGTACTTC	CASSQGLAGVVETQYF
15	few	TRBD2	TRBV2	TRBJ2-3	TGTGCCAGCAATAAAGGGACTAGCGGGGCGGATACGCAGTATTTT	CASNKGTSGADTQYF
15	.	TRBD2	TRBV19	TRBJ2-7	TGTGCCAGTAGCATCCTAGCGGAACCCTCCTACGAGCAGTACTTC	CASSILAEPSYEQYF
12	.	.	TRBV12-1	TRBJ2-7	TGTGCCACGCTACAGGGAACCTACGAGCAGTACTTC	CATLQGTYEQYF